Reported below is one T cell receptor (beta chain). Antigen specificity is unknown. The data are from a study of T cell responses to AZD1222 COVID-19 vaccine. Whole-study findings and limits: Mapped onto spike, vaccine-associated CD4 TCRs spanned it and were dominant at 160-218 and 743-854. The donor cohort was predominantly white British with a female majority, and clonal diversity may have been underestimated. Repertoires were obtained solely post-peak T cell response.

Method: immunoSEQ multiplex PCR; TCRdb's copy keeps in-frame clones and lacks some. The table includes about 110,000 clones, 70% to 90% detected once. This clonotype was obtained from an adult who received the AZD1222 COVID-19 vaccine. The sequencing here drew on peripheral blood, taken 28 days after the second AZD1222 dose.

The chain's CDR3 is CASSLGGTGVEPLHF. CDR3 nucleotides: TGTGCCAGCAGCTTGGGGGGGACTGGGGTGGAACCCCTCCACTTT. This sequence joins TRBV5-4 and TRBJ1-6; the D gene is possibly TRBD1 (5 bases). Germline assignment: CDR1 SGHNT and CDR2 YYREEE (reference sequence). The CDR3 loop spans 15 amino acids. Trimming removed 0 bases at V and 12 bases at J, with 16 bases between.